This TCR beta chain was found in a study of blood T cell repertoires in COVID-19. Generated by immunoSEQ multiplex PCR, the TCRdb table keeps only in-frame clones and is missing some. This sample carries over 250,000 clones, roughly nine tenths of them seen once, and the ten largest clones take over 4%. The origin of this receptor is a man aged 55 to 69 who had recovered from COVID-19. Sequences were obtained from peripheral blood.

The CDR3 protein is CASSLGPPTDFAQPQHF. Written as DNA, the CDR3 is TGTGCCAGCAGCTTGGGCCCACCGACAGATTTTGCCCAGCCCCAGCATTTT. V usage is TRBV5-4 and J usage is TRBJ1-5, with D maybe TRBD1 (5 bases). V lost 0 bases, J lost 7 bases, and 20 bases lay in between. The germline gives CDR1 SGHNT, CDR2 YYREEE (reference sequence). The CDR3 spans 17 residues.